Listed here are 32 T cell receptor beta chains from one sample, sequenced in a study of blood T cell repertoires in COVID-19. Assay used: immunoSEQ multiplex PCR; TCRdb lists only in-frame clones, some missing. In the table there are approximately 210,000 clones, around nine tenths of which are singletons. The sequenced material came from peripheral blood. These receptors all come from a woman between 40 and 50 years old who had recovered from COVID-19.

The chain is built from TRBV7-2 and TRBJ1-1, with TRBD1 identical over 9 bases. This CDR3 spans 13 amino acids. V lost 4 bases and J lost 7; bases outside the gene matches: 4. Germline-derived CDR1 and CDR2 are SGHTA and FQGNSA. CDR3 nucleotides: TGTGCCAGCAGCTCGACGGGACAGGGTGAAGCTTTCTTT. This codes for CASSSTGQGEAFF.

In this sample, this clone turned up once. This chain uses TRBV4-2 with TRBJ2-7; 16 nucleotides line up with TRBD2. Germline CDR1 LGHNA, CDR2 YNFKEQ. Trimming took 4 bases from V and 4 from J; bases not matched to a gene: 4. The CDR3 runs to 16 residues. CDR3 coding DNA: TGTGCCAGCAGCCCCGGGACTAGCGGGAGGGCGTACGAGCAGTACTTC. This codes for CASSPGTSGRAYEQYF.

This clone has more than one count but fewer than ten. The V gene is TRBV5-1, the J gene TRBJ2-2; 11 bases fit TRBD2. The CDR3 totals 17 residues. With V trimmed by 0 bases and J by 4 bases, 5 bases remained unmatched. CDR1 is SGHRS and CDR2 is YFSETQ in the germline V gene. CDR3: CASSLAGGTSGTGELFF. CDR3 DNA: TGCGCCAGCAGCTTGGCCGGCGGGACTAGCGGCACCGGGGAGCTGTTTTTT.

The chain links TRBV20-1 to TRBJ2-7, with TRBD2 identical over 7 bases. The CDR3 is made up of 16 amino acids. V lost 3 bases, J lost 0 bases, and 11 bases stayed unmatched. Germline lookup yields CDR1 DFQATT and CDR2 SNEGSKA (reference sequence). As DNA, the CDR3 is TGCAGTGCTAGTCCGGTTTTGCGGACTAGCTCCTACGAGCAGTACTTC. Protein: CSASPVLRTSSYEQYF.

This chain uses TRBV19 with TRBJ2-3, with TRBD2 matching over 8 bases. CDR3 length: 16 amino acids. Trimming cost V 4 bases and J 6 bases; bases outside gene matches: 12. Germline CDR1 and CDR2: LNHDA and SQIVND (reference sequence). The chain's CDR3 is CASSTRVTSDLDTQYF. The CDR3 region has the DNA TGTGCCAGTAGTACCCGGGTGACTAGCGATTTGGATACGCAGTATTTT.

This rearrangement joins TRBV10-3 to TRBJ2-2, with 10 bases aligning to TRBD2. The V segment lost 4 bases and the J segment 5 bases; nucleotides outside the gene matches: 7. The CDR3 extends over 16 amino acids. Germline V lookup: CDR1 ENHRY, CDR2 SYGVKD. The CDR3 DNA is TGTGCCATCAGTGTATCTAGCGGGAGCATAACCGGGGAGCTGTTTTTT. It yields the protein CAISVSSGSITGELFF.

The chain links TRBV20-1 to TRBJ2-1; 8 bases match TRBD1. From germline, CDR1 is DFQATT and CDR2 SNEGSKA (reference sequence). Trimming cost V 3 bases and J 12 bases; bases outside gene matches: 10. This CDR3 is 13 amino acids long. Written as DNA, the CDR3 is TGCAGTGCTAGTGGTCAGGGGGCGGCAGGGCAGTTCTTC. This encodes CSASGQGAAGQFF.

CDR3: CASSLLLGLAGASTDTQYF. CDR3 nucleotide sequence: TGTGCCAGCAGTCTACTCCTCGGACTAGCGGGAGCTAGCACAGATACGCAGTATTTT. The chain has TRBV28 and TRBJ2-3; 13 bases are a match to TRBD2. CDR3 length: 19 amino acids. Germline CDR1 MDHEN, CDR2 SYDVKM. The ends lost 5 bases at V and 0 bases at J; junction bases unmatched: 11.

On this clone itself: This same CDR3 is encoded by further DNA sequences in the sample. The chain carries TRBV27 and TRBJ2-7; 11 bases match TRBD1. V gave up 0 bases and J gave up 0 bases; unmatched junction bases: 1. The CDR3 contains 16 residues. The germline gives CDR1 MNHEY, CDR2 SMNVEV (reference sequence). CDR3 in amino acids: CASSLSGTGGSYEQYF. The CDR3 DNA reads TGTGCCAGCAGTTTATCGGGGACAGGGGGCTCCTACGAGCAGTACTTC.

This clone occurred a few times. The chain combines TRBV29-1 with TRBJ2-1, with D hard to call. This CDR3 has 12 amino acids. CDR1 is SQVTM and CDR2 is ANQGSEA in the germline V gene. V lost 1 base, J lost 5 bases, and 6 bases lay in between. The CDR3 protein is CSVEVRDNEQFF. CDR3 nucleotides: TGCAGCGTTGAAGTTCGAGACAATGAGCAGTTCTTC.

This chain joins TRBV15 and TRBJ2-2, with D perhaps matching TRBD2 (6 bases). Looked up from germline, CDR1 is LNHNV and CDR2 is YYDKDF (reference sequence). This CDR3 has 17 amino acids. The V end was cut by 2 bases, the J end by 6 bases, with 19 bases between. CDR3 DNA sequence: TGTGCCACCAGCAGAACCGGGAGCCCCAATCCACCCGGGGAGCTGTTTTTT. Amino acids: CATSRTGSPNPPGELFF.

V usage is TRBV4-1 and J usage is TRBJ2-6, with TRBD1 matching over 7 bases. The V segment lost 0 bases and the J segment 0 bases; nucleotides outside the gene matches: 8. CDR3 length equals 19 residues. The V gene's germline CDR1 is MGHRA and CDR2 YSYEKL. The CDR3 reads CASSQDPWDSLSGANVLTF. CDR3 nucleotide sequence: TGCGCCAGCAGCCAAGATCCTTGGGACAGCCTCTCTGGGGCCAACGTCCTGACTTTC.

The rearrangement uses TRBV4-2 and TRBJ2-2; 14 positions agree with TRBD2. Trimming took 0 bases from V and 5 from J; bases not matched to a gene: 5. Germline V gene lookup returns CDR1 LGHNA and CDR2 YNFKEQ. The CDR3 runs 18 residues. CDR3 region: CASSQDPGLAGETGELFF. The CDR3 nucleotides read TGTGCCAGCAGCCAAGATCCGGGACTAGCGGGAGAAACCGGGGAGCTGTTTTTT.

The chain has TRBV2 and TRBJ1-1; a possible D gene is TRBD1 (5 bases). The CDR3 consists of 15 residues. V lost 6 bases and J lost 0, with 14 bases in between. Germline-derived CDR1 and CDR2 are SNHLY and FYNNEI. In DNA, the CDR3 is TGTGCCAGCAGGAGAGACAGCCGACTGAACACTGAAGCTTTCTTT. It specifies CASRRDSRLNTEAFF.

This clone was counted once. The chain uses TRBV30 and TRBJ1-5, with D possibly matching TRBD1 (5 bases). Between the trimmed V and J ends, which lost 3 bases and 1 base, there was a span of 7 bases. The length of the CDR3 is 13 residues. Germline V gene data show CDR1 as GTSNPN and CDR2 as SVGIG (reference sequence). Written as DNA, the CDR3 is TGTGCCTGGAGCCGACAGAGCAATCAGCCCCAGCATTTT. It encodes CAWSRQSNQPQHF.

The chain uses TRBV5-1 and TRBJ1-6; 8 bases match TRBD1. Germline V gene data show CDR1 as SGHRS and CDR2 as YFSETQ. V was pared by 4 bases and J by 7 bases, with 10 bases of the junction left unmatched. The CDR3 runs 16 residues. The CDR3 loop is CASSQEPGGSNSPLHF. DNA for the CDR3: TGCGCCAGCAGCCAGGAACCAGGGGGCTCAAATTCACCCCTCCACTTT.

The table lists this clone with a few counts. The J gene is TRBJ1-3, the V gene TRBV7-2, with D maybe TRBD1 (6 bases). This CDR3 contains 17 residues. V was shortened by 3 bases and J by 0 bases, with 15 bases between the two germline ends. The germline CDR1 and CDR2 sequences are SGHTA and FQGNSA. The CDR3 DNA follows: TGTGCCAGCAGCTTTTCTTCCGGGACAATCTCTGGAAACACCATATATTTT. Protein sequence: CASSFSSGTISGNTIYF. Full variable domain (missing parts from reference TRBV7-2 and TRBJ1-3): GAGVSQSPSNKVTEKGKDVELRCDPISGHTALYWYRQSLGQGLEFLIYFQGNSAPDKSGLPSDRFSAERTGGSVSTLTIQRTQQEDSAVYLCASSFSSGTISGNTIYFGEGSWLTVV.

The rearrangement links TRBV19 to TRBJ1-2; D unclear. Germline V gene lookup returns CDR1 LNHDA and CDR2 SQIVND (reference sequence). V lost 6 bases and J lost 0, with 11 bases in between. The CDR3 extends over 14 amino acids. CDR3 bases: TGTGCCAGTAGGATAAAGGAGCCTAACTATGGCTACACCTTC. The encoded protein is CASRIKEPNYGYTF.

V gene TRBV27 combines with J gene TRBJ2-5, with D possibly TRBD2 on 6 matching bases. Trimming pared 3 bases from V and 4 bases from J, leaving 15 bases between. Germline V CDR1 and CDR2: MNHEY, SMNVEV (reference sequence). The CDR3 has 15 amino acids. For the CDR3, the DNA is TGTGCCAGCAGTTTTGGACTACGGGGAGGAGAGACCCAGTACTTC. Translating it yields CASSFGLRGGETQYF.

The chain carries TRBV27 and TRBJ2-7; TRBD1 matches at 9 bases. The trim removed 6 bases at V and 3 bases at J, leaving 6 bases unmatched. CDR3 length: 14 amino acids. The germline V gene encodes CDR1 MNHEY and CDR2 SMNVEV (reference sequence). In nucleotides, the CDR3 is TGTGCCAGCAGCCTACAGGGGGCGGTCTACGAGCAGTACTTC. This translates into CASSLQGAVYEQYF.

The rearrangement links TRBV7-3 to TRBJ2-2; D is perhaps TRBD1 (6 bases). Per germline, CDR1 SGHTA and CDR2 FQGTGA. V was shortened by 1 base and J by 1 base, with 10 bases between the two germline ends. This CDR3 contains 16 residues. The CDR3 protein is CASSLITGMNTGELFF. Here the CDR3 DNA reads TGTGCCAGCAGCTTAATTACAGGGATGAACACCGGGGAGCTGTTTTTT. The variable domain in full, with the rest retrieved from reference TRBV7-3 and TRBJ2-2, is GAGVSQTPSNKVTEKGKYVELRCDPISGHTALYWYRQSLGQGPEFLIYFQGTGAADDSGLPNDRFFAVRPEGSVSTLKIQRTERGDSAVYLCASSLITGMNTGELFFGEGSRLTVL.

The chain combines TRBV21-1 with TRBJ1-4. TRBV21-1 is a pseudogene segment. This CDR3 has 14 residues. The CDR3: CASSPRRTNEKLFF. DNA of the CDR3: TGTGCCAGCAGCCCGCGAAGAACTAATGAAAAACTGTTTTTT.

This chain joins TRBV6-5 and TRBJ2-7, with 7 bases aligning to TRBD1. Germline loops: CDR1 MNHEY, CDR2 SVGAGI. With 6 bases clipped from V and 6 bases from J, the junction kept 5 bases outside the gene matches. CDR3 length: 12 residues. For the CDR3, the DNA is TGTGCCAGCAGCATAGACAGGGCCGAGCAGTACTTC. Its protein is CASSIDRAEQYF.

The chain links TRBV3-1 (or the pseudogene TRBV3-2) to TRBJ2-7, with a tentative D call TRBD2 (5 bases). The V gene lost 4 bases and the J gene lost 2 bases, with 12 bases spanning the gap. Germline V gene data show CDR1 as LGHDT and CDR2 as YNNKEL (reference sequence). This CDR3 has 14 amino acids. The DNA for the CDR3 is TGTGCCAGCAGCCCGGACTTGCTTGCCTACGAGCAGTACTTC. This encodes CASSPDLLAYEQYF.

The count of this clone is one. The J gene is TRBJ2-2, the V gene TRBV28; D is ambiguous. Germline loops: CDR1 MDHEN, CDR2 SYDVKM. This CDR3 region has 13 residues. V was trimmed by 11 bases and J by 4 bases, leaving 14 bases between them. The chain's CDR3 is CASQTPGTGELFF. CDR3 coding DNA: TGTGCCTCTCAAACACCGGGCACCGGGGAGCTGTTTTTT.

This chain joins TRBV18 and TRBJ2-1; 10 nucleotides agree with TRBD2. Germline CDR1 KGHSH, CDR2 LQKENI. The CDR3 is made up of 16 amino acids. Germline trimming cut 0 bases from V and 4 bases from J; bases unmatched to any gene: 3. The CDR3 is CASSPPRTSGYNEQFF. CDR3 nucleotide sequence: TGTGCCAGCTCACCACCCCGGACTAGCGGTTACAATGAGCAGTTCTTC.

This chain connects TRBV3-1 (or the pseudogene TRBV3-2) to TRBJ2-7, with TRBD1 matching over 9 bases. The CDR3 contains 14 residues. Germline CDR1 reads LGHDT; CDR2 reads YNNKEL (reference sequence). J lost 6 bases, V lost 1 base, and 4 bases had no gene match. Here the CDR3 DNA reads TGTGCCAGCAGCCAAGGTGGGACAGGGAGCGAGCAGTACTTC. It yields the protein CASSQGGTGSEQYF.

The chain links TRBV5-1 to TRBJ1-1; 11 positions match TRBD1. Germline CDR1 is SGHRS and CDR2 is YFSETQ. CDR3 length: 16 amino acids. Trimming cost V 4 bases and J 4 bases; bases outside gene matches: 9. The CDR3, as DNA: TGCGCCAGCAGCCGGAGGACAGGGGGCGAGCTCACTGAAGCTTTCTTT. Its translation: CASSRRTGGELTEAFF.

This chain links TRBV2 with TRBJ1-2, with TRBD1 matching over 7 bases. V trimming: 6 bases; J trimming: 4 bases; junction bases outside the gene matches: 20. The CDR3 has 18 amino acids. Germline loops: CDR1 SNHLY, CDR2 FYNNEI. This chain's CDR3 is CASSYQPNRGNLGYGYTF. The CDR3 coding sequence is TGTGCCAGCAGCTACCAGCCGAACAGGGGAAATCTAGGCTATGGCTACACCTTC.

The chain carries TRBV5-1 and TRBJ1-4; 7 bases line up with TRBD1. The CDR3 length is 16 residues. Germline V CDR1 and CDR2: SGHRS, YFSETQ. V trimming: 0 bases; J trimming: 5 bases; junction bases outside the gene matches: 7. CDR3 nucleotide sequence: TGCGCCAGCAGCTTGGCGGCAGGGGGAGGAAATGAAAAACTGTTTTTT. Protein: CASSLAAGGGNEKLFF.

CDR3 in amino acids: CASSLSGSTGGRGYTF. In DNA form, the CDR3 reads TGTGCCAGCAGCTTATCCGGTTCAACAGGGGGTAGGGGCTACACCTTC. This chain connects TRBV7-9 to TRBJ1-2; 8 bases fit TRBD1. The CDR3 totals 16 residues. In germline, CDR1 is SEHNR, CDR2 FQNEAQ (reference sequence). After removal of 2 bases from V and 8 bases from J, the junction contained 13 bases not matched to a gene.

V is TRBV18 and J is TRBJ1-6, with D perhaps TRBD1 (6 bases). Germline V CDR1 and CDR2: KGHSH, LQKENI. With 6 bases removed from V and 8 bases from J, the gap between germline ends came to 17 bases. The CDR3 has 15 residues. The CDR3 protein is CASSRGPQRDSPLHF. CDR3 in DNA: TGTGCCAGCTCGCGGGGGCCCCAAAGAGATTCACCCCTCCACTTT. The entire variable domain, with the rest obtained from reference TRBV18 and TRBJ1-6, is as follows: NAGVMQNPRHLVRRRGQEARLRCSPMKGHSHVYWYRQLPEEGLKFMVYLQKENIIDESGMPKERFSAEFPKEGPSILRIQQVVRGDSAAYFCASSRGPQRDSPLHFGNGTRLTVT.